The 17 T cell receptor beta chains reported below all come from one sample, sequenced in a study of blood T cells in healthy people across ages (dated by TCRdb to 2013 to 2016). The library was built by means of 5' RACE. Data came from an Illumina HiSeq 2500. A second PCR of about 6 to 11 cycles was performed with a sample-barcoded 5' primer and a J-beta primer mix. Using fastp at Q25 and MiXCR, TCRdb reprocessed the public reads and kept productive beta chains. Rows matching on CDR3 protein sequence are summarized as one entry with the most common DNA and genes. The sample table records roughly 2 million distinct CDR3 sequences; around half of these occur just once. Together, the top ten hold 2% to 2.5% of the sample. The material sequenced was blood. These receptors all stem from a woman aged 40 to 55 in good health.

This clonotype came up a few times. The chain carries TRBV5-1 and TRBJ2-1, with D unresolved. Trimming shortened V by 0 bases and J by 6 bases, and 10 bases separated the two germline ends. CDR1 is SGHRS, CDR2 YFSETQ, per germline. The CDR3 has 14 amino acids. CDR3 sequence reads: CASSLDARLNEQFF. The CDR3 DNA follows: TGCGCCAGCAGCTTGGACGCCCGTCTCAATGAGCAGTTCTTC.

There are a few counts of this clonotype. V usage is TRBV20-1 and J usage is TRBJ2-7; 9 bases agree with TRBD2. Looked up from germline, CDR1 is DFQATT and CDR2 is SNEGSKA (reference sequence). The CDR3 consists of 15 residues. The V segment lost 5 bases and the J segment 2 bases; nucleotides outside the gene matches: 10. This chain's CDR3 is CSARMSLAGTYEQYF. The CDR3 DNA sequence: TGCAGTGCTCGGATGTCGCTAGCGGGGACCTACGAGCAGTACTTC.

V and J are TRBV7-9 and TRBJ2-1, with 8 positions matching TRBD2. Trimming cost V 1 base and J 10 bases; bases outside gene matches: 3. There are 13 residues in the CDR3. Looked up from germline, CDR1 is SEHNR and CDR2 is FQNEAQ (reference sequence). CDR3 loop: CASSLDGGAEQFF. CDR3 bases: TGTGCCAGCAGCTTAGACGGGGGGGCGGAGCAGTTCTTC.

The gene calls are TRBV6-6 and TRBJ2-1; D is possibly TRBD2 (6 bases). Trimming cost V 2 bases and J 0 bases, with 11 bases left between them. CDR3 length equals 16 residues. Per the germline V gene, CDR1 is MNHNY and CDR2 is SVGAGI (reference sequence). CDR3 DNA: TGTGCCAGCAGTTACCAAGTGACTAGCTCCTACAATGAGCAGTTCTTC. Its protein is CASSYQVTSSYNEQFF.

The chain couples TRBV12-3 or TRBV12-4 to TRBJ1-5; D might be TRBD1 (6 bases). The CDR3 loop spans 14 amino acids. The V and J ends lost 3 bases and 2 bases respectively, with 8 bases between them. As DNA, the CDR3 is TGTGCCAGCAGTTTCGCAGGGGGCAATCAGCCCCAGCATTTT. This sequence encodes CASSFAGGNQPQHF.

V is TRBV29-1 and J is TRBJ1-2; 8 bases are a match to TRBD1. V lost 7 bases to trimming and J lost 8 bases; unmatched junction nucleotides: 6. The CDR3 consists of 11 residues. Germline V CDR1 and CDR2: SQVTM, ANQGSEA. This chain's CDR3 is CSGHRGSGYTF. The CDR3 coding sequence is TGCAGCGGGCACAGGGGGAGCGGCTACACCTTC.

This clonotype has a count of ten or more. This chain joins TRBV5-1 and TRBJ1-2; perhaps TRBD1 as D (6 bases). The CDR3 runs to 17 residues. Germline CDR1 and CDR2: SGHRS and YFSETQ. V gave up 5 bases and J gave up 3 bases, with 23 bases separating them. The CDR3 is CASRLSPGGAQDYGYTF. The CDR3 DNA reads as TGCGCCAGCAGGCTTAGCCCCGGGGGGGCGCAAGACTATGGCTACACCTTC.

This clonotype has more than one count but fewer than ten. This chain links TRBV5-1 with TRBJ1-2; perhaps TRBD1 as D (5 bases). Germline V CDR1 and CDR2: SGHRS, YFSETQ. This CDR3 has 16 amino acids. Trimming pared 0 bases from V and 4 bases from J, leaving 16 bases between. The CDR3 sequence: CASSLDGRDARYGYTF. The CDR3 DNA sequence: TGCGCCAGCAGCTTGGATGGCAGGGATGCCCGCTATGGCTACACCTTC. The variable domain in full, with the rest retrieved from reference TRBV5-1 and TRBJ1-2, is KAGVTQTPRYLIKTRGQQVTLSCSPISGHRSVSWYQQTPGQGLQFLFEYFSETQRNKGNFPGRFSGRQFSNSRSEMNVSTLELGDSALYLCASSLDGRDARYGYTFGSGTRLTVV.

The V call is TRBV4-1, the J call TRBJ2-1, with TRBD2 identical over 13 bases. Per germline, CDR1 MGHRA and CDR2 YSYEKL. Trimming removed 1 base from V and 8 bases from J; junction bases left unmatched: 14. This CDR3 has 19 amino acids. The DNA of the CDR3 is TGCGCCAGCAGCCAAGGGGGACTAGCGGGGTACTTCTCAATGGATGAGCAGTTCTTC. It specifies CASSQGGLAGYFSMDEQFF.

A few counts support this clonotype. This chain joins TRBV25-1 and TRBJ2-5; 10 nucleotides match TRBD1. CDR3 size: 16 residues. V dropped 6 bases and J dropped 1; count of bases not matched to a gene: 8. Germline-derived CDR1 and CDR2 are MGHDK and SYGVNS. This CDR3 reads CASSLGGTGAQETQYF. The CDR3 region has the DNA TGTGCCAGCAGCTTGGGCGGGACAGGGGCCCAAGAGACCCAGTACTTC.

The chain links TRBV6-2 or TRBV6-3 to TRBJ2-1; 7 bases fit TRBD1. The CDR3 has 15 residues. The germline CDR1 and CDR2 sequences are MNHEY and SVGEGT. The V and J ends lost 7 bases and 4 bases, in that order; junction bases with no gene match: 10. CDR3 DNA: TGTGCCAGCAAGGGGGCATTTTTAAATTACAATGAGCAGTTCTTC. Translating it yields CASKGAFLNYNEQFF.

This clonotype was recorded at least ten times. CDR3 in amino acids: CSVERWGETQYF. The CDR3 DNA reads as TGCAGCGTTGAAAGGTGGGGGGAGACCCAGTACTTC. The rearrangement joins TRBV29-1 to TRBJ2-5; D may be TRBD1 or TRBD2 (5 bases each). CDR3 length: 12 amino acids. The germline V and J ends were trimmed by 2 bases and 5 bases, with 9 bases remaining between them. The germline CDR1 and CDR2 sequences are SQVTM and ANQGSEA.

To note about this clonotype: Since the CDR3 does not end with the conserved phenylalanine or tryptophan, this likely comes from a read error. J is TRBJ2-7 and V is TRBV28, with a weak D call TRBD2 (5 bases). V was clipped by 5 bases and J by 6 bases, with 17 bases between them. CDR3 size: 14 residues. Germline V gene sequence: CDR1 MDHEN, CDR2 SYDVKM. CDR3 amino acids: CASSPPDVATEQYL. DNA of the CDR3: TGTGCCAGCAGTCCGCCAGATGTAGCGACCGAGCAGTACCTC.

This clonotype was seen more than once but under ten times. The chain is built from TRBV6-2 or TRBV6-3 and TRBJ2-1, with 8 bases identical to TRBD2. V was clipped by 7 bases and J by 5 bases; unmatched bases: 13. The CDR3 has 16 residues. From germline, CDR1 is MNHEY and CDR2 SVGEGT. The CDR3 region is CASKLTGTRADNEQFF. The CDR3 DNA follows: TGTGCCAGCAAACTAACCGGGACTAGGGCCGACAATGAGCAGTTCTTC.

This clonotype was counted between two and nine times. The V gene is TRBV20-1, the J gene TRBJ1-6; 10 nucleotides line up with TRBD1. CDR1 and CDR2 from the germline V gene are DFQATT and SNEGSKA (reference sequence). The V and J ends lost 5 bases and 10 bases, in that order; junction bases with no gene match: 5. The CDR3 has 13 residues. The DNA for the CDR3 is TGCAGTGCTTGGGACAGGGGTAAATCACCCCTCCACTTT. Residues: CSAWDRGKSPLHF.

The V call is TRBV9, the J call TRBJ2-1; TRBD1 agrees at 9 bases. The ends lost 4 bases at V and 8 bases at J; junction bases unmatched: 19. Germline-derived CDR1 and CDR2 are SGDLS and YYNGEE. There are 18 residues in the CDR3. CDR3 protein: CASSPRGVRDRDPDEQFF. The DNA of the CDR3 is TGTGCCAGCAGCCCGAGGGGGGTCCGGGACAGGGATCCCGATGAGCAGTTCTTC.

Concerning this clonotype: An end of the junction differs from the germline gene, which may be a read error. The chain uses TRBV7-2 and TRBJ2-7; no firm D call. CDR1 and CDR2 from the germline V gene are SGHTA and FQGNSA. The CDR3 extends over 15 amino acids. CDR3 in DNA: TGTGTCAGCAGCTTGGGTTCAGAGAAATACTACGAGCAGTACTTC. It is translated as CVSSLGSEKYYEQYF.